Below are 23 T cell receptor beta chains sequenced from a single sample in a study of cytomegalovirus exposure and HLA in healthy donors. The PCR contained 60 Vbeta and 13 Jbeta primers. The assay was immunoSEQ multiplex PCR, and TCRdb's table has in-frame clones only and misses some. Its clone listing holds roughly 120,000 clones. Sequenced sample: PBMCs. The receptors come from a young man in good health and CMV-seronegative.

The rearrangement links TRBV6-6 to TRBJ2-2; no firm D call. Trimming removed 6 bases from V and 7 bases from J, with 12 bases in between. Per germline, CDR1 MNHNY and CDR2 SVGAGI (reference sequence). The CDR3 totals 13 residues. Here the CDR3 reads CASRRVVGGELFF. DNA of the CDR3: TGTGCCAGCAGAAGAGTGGTTGGCGGGGAGCTGTTTTTT.

The J gene is TRBJ2-7, the V gene TRBV28; TRBD2 is a possible D gene (5 bases). Germline CDR1 is MDHEN and CDR2 is SYDVKM. This CDR3 contains 14 residues. Trimming took off 6 bases at V and 4 bases at J, with 16 bases between the two ends. This CDR3 is CASRGAEAFYEQYF. CDR3 nucleotide sequence: TGTGCCAGCAGGGGAGCGGAGGCATTTTACGAGCAGTACTTC.

The chain is built from TRBV19 and TRBJ1-1; D perhaps matches TRBD1 (6 bases). Germline lookup yields CDR1 LNHDA and CDR2 SQIVND (reference sequence). This CDR3 has 15 residues. Between the trimmed V and J ends, which lost 11 bases and 0 bases, there was a span of 19 bases. CDR3 loop: CAAARGLGMNTEAFF. The CDR3 DNA sequence: TGTGCCGCGGCCAGGGGTCTAGGAATGAACACTGAAGCTTTCTTT. Together with reference TRBV19 and TRBJ1-1, the CDR3 gives the full variable domain: DGGITQSPKYLFRKEGQNVTLSCEQNLNHDAMYWYRQDPGQGLRLIYYSQIVNDFQKGDIAEGYSVSREKKESFPLTVTSAQKNPTAFYLCAAARGLGMNTEAFFGQGTRLTVV.

The chain combines TRBV29-1 with TRBJ2-7; D is possibly TRBD2 (5 bases). The V end lost 4 bases, the J end lost 0 bases, and 13 bases lay between the germline ends. Germline CDR1 reads SQVTM; CDR2 reads ANQGSEA. The CDR3 totals 14 residues. The CDR3 is CSVATGVSSYEQYF. CDR3 nucleotides: TGCAGCGTTGCCACCGGGGTTAGCTCCTACGAGCAGTACTTC.

The chain joins TRBV9 to TRBJ1-1; D call uncertain. Trimming left V 3 bases short and J 3 bases short, with 9 bases between. The CDR3 runs to 13 residues. The germline gives CDR1 SGDLS, CDR2 YYNGEE. The CDR3 sequence: CASSAPPDTEAFF. The CDR3 region has the DNA TGTGCCAGCAGCGCCCCCCCAGACACTGAAGCTTTCTTT.

V is TRBV14 and J is TRBJ1-4; D gene ambiguous. The V and J ends lost 2 bases and 4 bases respectively, with 8 bases between them. The CDR3 loop spans 14 amino acids. CDR1 is SGHDN and CDR2 is FVKESK in the germline V gene. Here the CDR3 DNA reads TGTGCCAGCAGCCAACAGGTCTATAATGAAAAACTGTTTTTT. Amino acids: CASSQQVYNEKLFF.

The chain employs TRBV2 and TRBJ2-1; weak D call: TRBD2 (5 bases). The CDR3 sequence is 16 residues long. Deletions cut 6 bases from V and 8 bases from J, with 23 bases between. The germline CDR1 and CDR2 sequences are SNHLY and FYNNEI. The CDR3 is CASSNNPDQVEDEQFF. For the CDR3, the DNA is TGTGCCAGCAGCAACAATCCCGACCAGGTGGAGGATGAGCAGTTCTTC.

J is TRBJ2-1 and V is TRBV14; 7 bases are shared with TRBD1. Germline V lookup: CDR1 SGHDN, CDR2 FVKESK. The CDR3 extends over 21 amino acids. V lost 0 bases to trimming and J lost 0 bases; unmatched junction nucleotides: 17. As DNA, the CDR3 is TGTGCCAGCAGCCAAGATAGAAGGTTCGAAGGGGACAGTCGCTCCTACAATGAGCAGTTCTTC. This codes for CASSQDRRFEGDSRSYNEQFF.

The chain is built from TRBV6-5 and TRBJ2-2; 10 nucleotides agree with TRBD1. CDR1 is MNHEY, CDR2 SVGAGI, per germline. The length of the CDR3 is 15 residues. V lost 6 bases and J lost 7; bases outside the gene matches: 8. CDR3 bases: TGTGCCAGCAGCCGGGACAGGGGTAACTTCGGGGAGCTGTTTTTT. This gives the protein CASSRDRGNFGELFF.

The V and J genes are TRBV21-1 and TRBJ2-1; the DNA was not used to check the table's D call, TRBD1. TRBV21-1 represents a pseudogene. The CDR3 spans 18 residues. The DNA of the CDR3 is TGTGCCGCCCGGCGTGCAGCAAAGGGGATACACTCCTACAATGAGCAGTTCTTC. Translated: CAARRAAKGIHSYNEQFF.

This chain connects TRBV4-1 to TRBJ1-3; TRBD1 agrees at 7 bases. This CDR3 has 17 residues. The junction had 12 bases not matched to a gene; V was cut back by 4 bases and J by 3 bases. Germline CDR1 MGHRA, CDR2 YSYEKL. CDR3 in amino acids: CASSPLQGTGFGNTIYF. CDR3 bases: TGCGCCAGCAGCCCCTTACAGGGGACCGGGTTTGGAAACACCATATATTTT.

The chain couples TRBV5-6 to TRBJ2-5, with TRBD1 matching over 7 bases. The germline gives CDR1 SGHDT, CDR2 YYEEEE. Unmatched junction bases numbered 3, after V lost 4 bases and J lost 3 bases. The CDR3 sequence is 13 residues long. The CDR3 loop reads CASSGDREETQYF. The CDR3 DNA follows: TGTGCCAGCAGCGGCGACAGGGAAGAGACCCAGTACTTC.

V gene TRBV4-3 combines with J gene TRBJ2-4; D perhaps matches TRBD1 (5 bases). The germline V gene has CDR1 LGHNA and CDR2 YSLEER. V lost 4 bases to trimming and J lost 6 bases, with 10 bases between them. The CDR3 has 13 amino acids. This CDR3 reads CASSPGPGNIQYF. The CDR3 DNA reads TGCGCCAGCAGCCCAGGGCCGGGAAACATTCAGTACTTC.

The chain recombines TRBV29-1 with TRBJ1-1; D may be TRBD1 (6 bases). The CDR3 is made up of 13 amino acids. Trimming cost V 6 bases and J 4 bases, with 15 bases left between them. The germline V gene encodes CDR1 SQVTM and CDR2 ANQGSEA. For the CDR3, the DNA is TGCAGCGTGGGGCAGGGGTGGGGCACTGAAGCTTTCTTT. Its translation is CSVGQGWGTEAFF.

The chain is built from TRBV20-1 and TRBJ2-1; a possible D gene is TRBD2 (5 bases). This CDR3 is built from 11 residues. Germline V CDR1 and CDR2: DFQATT, SNEGSKA (reference sequence). CDR3: CSCREAAEQFF. The CDR3 DNA sequence: TGCAGCTGCCGGGAAGCGGCTGAGCAGTTCTTC.

The chain joins TRBV28 to TRBJ2-6; D may be TRBD2 (6 bases). Germline V gene lookup returns CDR1 MDHEN and CDR2 SYDVKM. V lost 6 bases to trimming and J lost 1 base, with 7 bases between them. CDR3 length: 14 residues. The CDR3 DNA is TGTGCCAGCAGAGGGACTTCTGGGGCCAACGTCCTGACTTTC. Its protein product is CASRGTSGANVLTF. The full variable domain, its missing parts supplied by reference TRBV28 and TRBJ2-6, is DVKVTQSSRYLVKRTGEKVFLECVQDMDHENMFWYRQDPGLGLRLIYFSYDVKMKEKGDIPEGYSVSREKKERFSLILESASTNQTSMYLCASRGTSGANVLTFGAGSRLTVL.

The chain links TRBV11-2 to TRBJ1-3, with D unclear. The germline V gene has CDR1 SGHAT and CDR2 FQNNGV. V shed 6 bases and J shed 0 bases, with 6 bases lying between them. The CDR3 covers 13 residues. The CDR3: CASRRISGNTIYF. The CDR3 coding sequence is TGTGCCAGCAGGAGGATCTCTGGAAACACCATATATTTT. The full variable domain, rest sourced from reference TRBV11-2 and TRBJ1-3, is EAGVAQSPRYKIIEKRQSVAFWCNPISGHATLYWYQQILGQGPKLLIQFQNNGVVDDSQLPKDRFSAERLKGVDSTLKIQPAKLEDSAVYLCASRRISGNTIYFGEGSWLTVV.

V is TRBV6-6 and J is TRBJ2-1; the D gene is possibly TRBD2 (5 bases). The CDR3 has 16 residues. V was cut by 6 bases and J by 8 bases, with 23 bases left in between. CDR1 and CDR2 from the germline V gene are MNHNY and SVGAGI (reference sequence). The CDR3 coding sequence is TGTGCCAGCAGGGAAAGTCGGGGATCCAGGCACCATGAGCAGTTCTTC. Translated: CASRESRGSRHHEQFF.

Regarding this clone: Other DNA sequences from this sample encode an identical CDR3 as well. This rearrangement joins TRBV7-2 to TRBJ1-2; 10 bases are a match to TRBD1. Germline lookup yields CDR1 SGHTA and CDR2 FQGNSA. The CDR3 spans 14 residues. V dropped 6 bases and J dropped 3; count of bases not matched to a gene: 4. CDR3 DNA sequence: TGTGCCAGCAGTCCCGGGACAGGGGACTATGGCTACACCTTC. Encoded protein: CASSPGTGDYGYTF.

The gene calls are TRBV30 and TRBJ2-7, with D possibly being TRBD2 (6 bases). Germline assignment: CDR1 GTSNPN and CDR2 SVGIG (reference sequence). The length of the CDR3 is 12 residues. V gave up 3 bases and J gave up 1 base, with 7 bases separating them. CDR3 amino acids: CAWRDYSYEQYF. CDR3 DNA: TGTGCCTGGAGGGACTATTCCTACGAGCAGTACTTC. Combining the CDR3 with reference TRBV30 and TRBJ2-7 gives the whole variable domain SQTIHQWPATLVQPVGSPLSLECTVEGTSNPNLYWYRQAAGRGLQLLFYSVGIGQISSEVPQNLSASRPQDRQFILSSKKLLLSDSGFYLCAWRDYSYEQYFGPGTRLTVT.

This chain links TRBV6-1 with TRBJ1-1; possibly TRBD1 for D (5 bases). This CDR3 region has 15 residues. The germline V gene encodes CDR1 MNHNS and CDR2 SASEGT. V dropped 7 bases and J dropped 0 bases, with 15 bases sitting between them. CDR3 coding DNA: TGTGCCAGCACGAGAGGGGAGGGGCTGAACACTGAAGCTTTCTTT. Encoded protein: CASTRGEGLNTEAFF.

The chain links TRBV2 to TRBJ2-5, with 15 bases lining up with TRBD2. J lost 4 bases, V lost 10 bases, and 1 base had no gene match. The V gene's germline CDR1 is SNHLY and CDR2 FYNNEI. This CDR3 region has 13 residues. CDR3 amino acids: CAKGLAGGETQYF. The CDR3 region has the DNA TGTGCCAAGGGACTAGCGGGAGGAGAGACCCAGTACTTC.

The J gene is TRBJ1-2, the V gene TRBV28; 10 bases match TRBD1. V dropped 6 bases and J dropped 8; count of bases not matched to a gene: 12. The CDR3 runs to 15 residues. Germline V CDR1 and CDR2: MDHEN, SYDVKM. This CDR3 reads CASSQPETGGDGYTF. In DNA, the CDR3 is TGTGCCAGCAGCCAACCAGAGACAGGGGGCGACGGCTACACCTTC.